What follows are 20 T cell receptor beta chains derived from one specimen sequenced in a study of T-cell reconstitution after alpha-beta-depleted transplantation in children. Using unique molecular identifiers, the investigators prepared the TCRbeta library. TCRdb reprocessed the PCR reads via MiXCR and lists one record per CDR3 protein. The table shows about 610,000 distinct CDR3 sequences, with approximately 10% occurring only once. The sequenced sample was PBMCs from the stem cell graft donor, obtained from the stem cell graft. These receptors came from a human donor who donated a stem cell graft to a child with acute myeloid leukemia.

This clonotype was seen just once. Being one base from a much bigger clone, this may be a read error. This chain links TRBV24-1 with TRBJ2-1, with 7 bases identical to TRBD2. The germline gives CDR1 KGHDR, CDR2 SFDVKD. CDR3 length equals 13 residues. Trimming took 7 bases from V and 10 from J; bases not matched to a gene: 9. CDR3 nucleotides: TGTGCCACCAGGTCTGGCGGGAGTAAGGAGCAGTTCTTC. It codes for CATRSGGSKEQFF.

This clonotype was seen a handful of times. The genes are TRBV3-1 and TRBJ2-7, with D uncertain. CDR1 is LGHDT and CDR2 is YNNKEL in the germline V gene (reference sequence). The V gene lost 4 bases and the J gene lost 3 bases, with 10 bases spanning the gap. This CDR3 comprises 13 residues. CDR3 protein: CASSRALDYEQYF. In nucleotides, the CDR3 is TGTGCCAGCAGCCGAGCTTTGGACTACGAGCAGTACTTC.

The gene calls are TRBV19 and TRBJ2-5, with 8 nucleotides matching TRBD1. From germline, CDR1 is LNHDA and CDR2 SQIVND (reference sequence). This CDR3 has 14 amino acids. V shed 7 bases, J shed 5 bases, and the junction held 9 bases outside the gene matches. The CDR3 DNA is TGTGCCAGTACCGGAAGGACAGGGTTTGAGACCCAGTACTTC. This sequence encodes CASTGRTGFETQYF.

The V call is TRBV7-9, the J call TRBJ2-3; D possibly corresponds to TRBD2 (5 bases). The CDR3 has 17 residues. Trimming left V 3 bases short and J 2 bases short, with 18 bases between. Germline CDR1 reads SEHNR; CDR2 reads FQNEAQ (reference sequence). Written as DNA, the CDR3 is TGTGCCAGCAGCTTCTTCCCCACAAGAGGGATCACAGATACGCAGTATTTT. It specifies CASSFFPTRGITDTQYF.

V and J are TRBV3-1 and TRBJ2-7; D unresolved. Germline loops: CDR1 LGHDT, CDR2 YNNKEL (reference sequence). The CDR3 runs 14 residues. Trimming cost V 4 bases and J 0 bases, with 10 bases left between them. CDR3 in amino acids: CASSPPWTSYEQYF. The CDR3 DNA sequence: TGTGCCAGCAGCCCCCCCTGGACCTCCTACGAGCAGTACTTC.

The chain recombines TRBV11-3 with TRBJ1-1; the match to TRBD1 covers 11 bases. Trimming took 4 bases from V and 3 from J; bases not matched to a gene: 10. Germline-derived CDR1 and CDR2 are SGHNT and YENEEA. The CDR3 covers 17 residues. CDR3 bases: TGTGCCAGCAGCTCCCGCGGACAGGGGGCTTTCCACACTGAAGCTTTCTTT. Translation gives CASSSRGQGAFHTEAFF.

This clonotype was detected once. Here the CDR3 reads CASSLSTVVGDTEAFF. The CDR3 region has the DNA TGTGCCAGCAGTTTATCCACAGTGGTAGGGGACACTGAAGCTTTCTTT. The J gene is TRBJ1-1, the V gene TRBV27, with D possibly TRBD1 on 5 matching bases. The CDR3 is made up of 16 amino acids. CDR1 is MNHEY and CDR2 is SMNVEV in the germline V gene (reference sequence). The V and J ends lost 0 bases and 3 bases respectively, with 14 bases between them.

This clonotype was picked up a small number of times. The CDR3 nucleotides read TGCGCCAGCAGCTTGGGTATAGGCTCAAGCACAGATACGCAGTATTTT. It codes for CASSLGIGSSTDTQYF. The V call is TRBV5-1, the J call TRBJ2-3; no firm D call. Trimming shortened V by 0 bases and J by 0 bases, and 11 bases separated the two germline ends. Germline V gives CDR1 SGHRS, CDR2 YFSETQ. The CDR3 runs 16 residues.

There are many counts of this clonotype. This chain uses TRBV5-1 with TRBJ1-2; the D gene is possibly TRBD1 (6 bases). CDR3 size: 14 residues. Germline CDR1 is SGHRS and CDR2 is YFSETQ. The ends were cut back, 5 bases at V and 0 bases at J, with 11 bases in the middle. DNA of the CDR3: TGCGCCAGCAGACCGACAGGAGCTAACTATGGCTACACCTTC. Protein: CASRPTGANYGYTF.

The chain links TRBV3-1 to TRBJ2-5; no firm D call. The CDR3 sequence is 15 residues long. CDR1 is LGHDT, CDR2 YNNKEL, per germline (reference sequence). The germline V and J ends were trimmed by 0 bases and 4 bases, with 12 bases remaining between them. The CDR3 DNA sequence: TGTGCCAGCAGCCAAGATATCTACCCCAGAGAGACCCAGTACTTC. Translating it yields CASSQDIYPRETQYF.

Only a few counts were recorded for this clonotype. The chain recombines TRBV10-3 with TRBJ2-3; no clear D. The CDR3 length is 11 residues. Germline assignment: CDR1 ENHRY and CDR2 SYGVKD. The V and J ends lost 10 bases and 6 bases respectively, with 11 bases between them. In DNA form, the CDR3 reads TGTGCCACCCTATCCTGGGATACGCAGTATTTT. This sequence encodes CATLSWDTQYF.

This clonotype has just a few counts. The V and J genes are TRBV4-2 and TRBJ2-1; 7 bases are shared with TRBD2. V lost 0 bases to trimming and J lost 3 bases; unmatched junction nucleotides: 2. The CDR3 has 15 residues. Germline values: CDR1 LGHNA, CDR2 YNFKEQ. The CDR3, as DNA: TGTGCCAGCAGCCAAGAGGGGAGGGACTACAATGAGCAGTTCTTC. Protein sequence: CASSQEGRDYNEQFF.

There are a few counts of this clonotype. The chain has TRBV6-1 and TRBJ2-1; 7 bases are shared with TRBD2. Germline V gives CDR1 MNHNS, CDR2 SASEGT. The junction had 13 bases not matched to a gene; V was cut back by 10 bases and J by 7 bases. There are 14 residues in the CDR3. The DNA for the CDR3 is TGTGCCATGGCCAGGGAGCGGGATCGGAATGAGCAGTTCTTC. Protein sequence: CAMARERDRNEQFF.

The rearrangement joins TRBV29-1 to TRBJ2-7; D possibly corresponds to TRBD1 (8 bases). This CDR3 has 12 amino acids. Per germline, CDR1 SQVTM and CDR2 ANQGSEA. V lost 3 bases to trimming and J lost 6 bases, with 12 bases between them. DNA of the CDR3: TGCAGCGTTGAGAACAGGGGGGGCGAGCAGTACTTC. This sequence encodes CSVENRGGEQYF.

This clonotype was observed at least ten times. The chain has TRBV11-2 and TRBJ2-7, with 8 bases identical to TRBD1. The CDR3 spans 14 residues. V trimming: 5 bases; J trimming: 4 bases; junction bases outside the gene matches: 7. Germline V gene sequence: CDR1 SGHAT, CDR2 FQNNGV. In DNA, the CDR3 is TGTGCCAGCAGCCCTCAGGGGGCGCGGTACGAGCAGTACTTC. Protein sequence: CASSPQGARYEQYF.

The chain employs TRBV18 and TRBJ2-7, with no clear D. Trimming pared 6 bases from V and 1 base from J, leaving 13 bases between. The germline CDR1 and CDR2 sequences are KGHSH and LQKENI. The CDR3 is 14 amino acids. The CDR3 region has the DNA TGTGCCAGCTCCCTCCCCGTTGAGTCCTACGAGCAGTACTTC. It codes for CASSLPVESYEQYF.

This clonotype was observed a few times. The chain combines TRBV20-1 with TRBJ1-5; 9 bases are a match to TRBD1. The CDR3 runs 16 residues. J gave up 7 bases and V 0 bases, and 10 bases lay outside the gene matches. Looked up from germline, CDR1 is DFQATT and CDR2 is SNEGSKA (reference sequence). The CDR3 here is CSAREQQGALWQPQHF. The CDR3 DNA reads as TGCAGTGCTAGAGAACAACAGGGGGCTCTGTGGCAGCCCCAGCATTTT.

This clonotype was detected ten times or more. The CDR3 DNA reads TGTGCCAGCAGTCTACAGGGGGCCGTTAATTCACCCCTCCACTTT. Amino acids: CASSLQGAVNSPLHF. The rearrangement links TRBV6-5 to TRBJ1-6, with 9 bases identical to TRBD1. The CDR3 is 15 amino acids. After removal of 5 bases from V and 6 bases from J, the junction contained 5 bases not matched to a gene. Germline loops: CDR1 MNHEY, CDR2 SVGAGI.

The chain links TRBV12-3 or TRBV12-4 to TRBJ2-1, with a weak D call TRBD1 (6 bases). The ends were cut back, 6 bases at V and 3 bases at J, with 15 bases in the middle. This CDR3 is built from 15 residues. CDR3 loop: CASRTLPRGYNEQFF. CDR3 DNA sequence: TGTGCCAGCAGGACCTTACCCAGGGGCTACAATGAGCAGTTCTTC.

This clonotype showed up just a few times. The gene calls are TRBV7-2 and TRBJ1-5; D ambiguous. The CDR3 spans 13 residues. Trimming cost V 3 bases and J 6 bases, with 9 bases left between them. Germline V gives CDR1 SGHTA, CDR2 FQGNSA. In nucleotides, the CDR3 is TGTGCCAGCAGCTTCGACTTTAGTCAGCCCCAGCATTTT. Protein product: CASSFDFSQPQHF.